The 28 T cell receptor beta chains below all came from one sample that was sequenced in a study of human T cells and chemical hapten exposure. The time point denotes: patch test 3, about 24 weeks after DPC sensitization. Described treatment: therapeutic diphenylcyclopropenone sensitization with weekly scalp DPC. TCRdb ran MiXCR on the RACE reads and lists one entry per CDR3 protein. The table records roughly 50,000 distinct CDR3 sequences, approximately 9.9% of them present only once. The material was whole blood, obtained in connection with sensitization to the hapten diphenylcyclopropenone (DPC). The receptor source for this set is a woman aged 40-49 years with alopecia areata. Some clones in this sample may be carry-over from other donors' samples.

V usage is TRBV12-3 or TRBV12-4 and J usage is TRBJ2-3, with D tentatively TRBD2 (6 bases). This CDR3 contains 13 residues. Trimming removed 6 bases from V and 2 bases from J, with 9 bases in between. CDR3 residues: CASRSGVTDTQYF. CDR3 DNA sequence: TGTGCCAGCAGGTCGGGGGTCACAGATACGCAGTATTTT.

This clonotype has at least ten counts. V gene TRBV6-2 or TRBV6-3 combines with J gene TRBJ1-1; the D gene is possibly TRBD1 (5 bases). The ends were cut back, 6 bases at V and 1 base at J, with 9 bases in the middle. This CDR3 has 13 amino acids. Per the germline V gene, CDR1 is MNHEY and CDR2 is SVGEGT. CDR3 DNA: TGTGCCAGCAGGGGGCACGGGAACACTGAAGCTTTCTTT. It codes for CASRGHGNTEAFF.

This clonotype was observed many times. The gene calls are TRBV9 and TRBJ2-5, with 9 positions matching TRBD2. CDR3 length: 16 amino acids. V lost 0 bases and J lost 5; bases outside the gene matches: 8. Germline V gene data show CDR1 as SGDLS and CDR2 as YYNGEE. DNA of the CDR3: TGTGCCAGCAGCGTAGGGGGGACTAGCTGGAGGGAGACCCAGTACTTC. It is translated as CASSVGGTSWRETQYF.

This clonotype was seen repeatedly, ten times or more. This chain uses TRBV7-2 with TRBJ1-1, with a weak D call TRBD1 (5 bases). Germline V gene sequence: CDR1 SGHTA, CDR2 FQGNSA. Between the trimmed V and J ends, which lost 4 bases and 4 bases, there was a span of 16 bases. This CDR3 is built from 15 residues. DNA for the CDR3: TGTGCCAGCAGCTCCCCGAAGGGGTCAAGCACTGAAGCTTTCTTT. It encodes CASSSPKGSSTEAFF.

This clonotype was seen at least ten times. The rearrangement links TRBV12-3 or TRBV12-4 to TRBJ1-2, with a weak D call TRBD1 (6 bases). The length of the CDR3 is 12 residues. Trimming pared 3 bases from V and 7 bases from J, leaving 9 bases between. This CDR3 reads CASSFQGSGYTF. DNA for the CDR3: TGTGCCAGCAGTTTTCAGGGGAGTGGCTACACCTTC.

This clonotype was seen a few times. This chain links TRBV18 with TRBJ1-5; possible D gene TRBD1, 5 bases. Germline-derived CDR1 and CDR2 are KGHSH and LQKENI. The CDR3 extends over 15 amino acids. V lost 2 bases to trimming and J lost 4 bases, with 12 bases between them. The CDR3 sequence is CASSPGGGENQPQHF. The CDR3 coding sequence is TGTGCCAGCTCACCAGGCGGGGGGGAAAATCAGCCCCAGCATTTT.

The rearrangement links TRBV6-6 to TRBJ2-3; 9 bases agree with TRBD1. CDR3 length: 19 amino acids. Germline V lookup: CDR1 MNHNY, CDR2 SVGAGI (reference sequence). V shed 6 bases, J shed 1 base, and the junction held 17 bases outside the gene matches. The CDR3, as DNA: TGTGCCAGCAGACCGTCCACAGGGGGCGTCCGGGCGGGCACAGATACGCAGTATTTT. Its translation is CASRPSTGGVRAGTDTQYF.

This clonotype was counted ten times or more. DNA of the CDR3: TGTGCCAGCAGCGGGACAGGGCGGTTGAACTATGGCTACACCTTC. Protein: CASSGTGRLNYGYTF. The chain is built from TRBV12-3 or TRBV12-4 and TRBJ1-2; the match to TRBD1 covers 9 bases. This CDR3 spans 15 amino acids. The V gene end was trimmed by 6 bases and the J gene end by 2 bases; junction bases not matched to a gene: 7.

This clonotype was seen a handful of times. This chain uses TRBV19 with TRBJ1-5, with TRBD1 identical over 7 bases. The CDR3 runs 20 residues. Losses at the gene ends were 3 bases for V and 4 bases for J; bases not matched to a gene: 21. The germline V gene has CDR1 LNHDA and CDR2 SQIVND (reference sequence). The CDR3 nucleotides are TGTGCCAGTAGTATTAGTCCTCTAAAATTTATCGGGACAGTTAATCAGCCCCAGCATTTT. It codes for CASSISPLKFIGTVNQPQHF.

In its sample, this clonotype was seen a few times. The chain uses TRBV27 and TRBJ2-7; perhaps TRBD1 as D (8 bases). With 7 bases removed from V and 4 bases from J, the gap between germline ends came to 23 bases. This CDR3 region has 16 residues. CDR1 and CDR2 (germline): MNHEY, SMNVEV (reference sequence). The CDR3 bases are TGTGCCAGCAAACAGGGGGGGGCCCAGGGCTGGTACGAGCAGTACTTC. It codes for CASKQGGAQGWYEQYF.

The chain recombines TRBV7-9 with TRBJ1-1; D is perhaps TRBD1 (6 bases). V lost 5 bases, J lost 1 base, and 11 bases lay in between. Germline V gene lookup returns CDR1 SEHNR and CDR2 FQNEAQ (reference sequence). This CDR3 has 14 residues. The CDR3 coding sequence is TGTGCCAGCAGCCTCCGGGGGGCGAACACTGAAGCTTTCTTT. Translation gives CASSLRGANTEAFF.

This clonotype has only a few counts. The chain combines TRBV5-1 with TRBJ2-3; D remains ambiguous. From germline, CDR1 is SGHRS and CDR2 YFSETQ. V lost 3 bases and J lost 5, with 13 bases in between. This CDR3 is built from 14 residues. In DNA form, the CDR3 reads TGCGCCAGCAGCTCCAGGTACTTAGGAGATACGCAGTATTTT. Encoded protein: CASSSRYLGDTQYF.

This clonotype was detected a few times. The chain employs TRBV20-1 and TRBJ1-5; a possible D gene is TRBD1 (6 bases). Germline V gene lookup returns CDR1 DFQATT and CDR2 SNEGSKA (reference sequence). The CDR3 has 15 amino acids. The V and J ends lost 6 bases and 0 bases respectively, with 15 bases between them. CDR3 in amino acids: CSAKGGEISNQPQHF. Written as DNA, the CDR3 is TGCAGTGCCAAAGGGGGGGAGATTAGCAATCAGCCCCAGCATTTT.

This clonotype appeared many times. Germline is not matched at one junction end, which may reflect a read error. This chain connects TRBV7-7 to TRBJ2-5, with 10 bases lining up with TRBD2. The CDR3 runs 16 residues. Germline V lookup: CDR1 SSHAT, CDR2 FNYEAQ (reference sequence). The CDR3 loop reads CASSLAGVPTQETQYF. CDR3 bases: TGTGCCAGCAGCCTAGCGGGGGTTCCAACCCAAGAGACCCAGTACTTC.

This clonotype was found many times. J is TRBJ2-1 and V is TRBV20-1; D is uncertain. V dropped 0 bases and J dropped 0 bases, with 6 bases sitting between them. The CDR3 runs 14 residues. Germline CDR1 DFQATT, CDR2 SNEGSKA (reference sequence). The CDR3 loop reads CSARDLSSYNEQFF. DNA for the CDR3: TGCAGTGCTAGAGATTTGAGCTCCTACAATGAGCAGTTCTTC.

The chain employs TRBV30 and TRBJ2-7; D not resolved. Per germline, CDR1 GTSNPN and CDR2 SVGIG (reference sequence). The CDR3 contains 13 residues. The germline V and J ends were trimmed by 3 bases and 0 bases, with 9 bases remaining between them. CDR3 region: CAWRAPPSYEQYF. The CDR3 DNA reads TGTGCCTGGAGGGCCCCGCCCTCCTACGAGCAGTACTTC.

This clonotype was seen at least ten times. This chain uses TRBV13 with TRBJ1-2, with a weak D call TRBD1 (5 bases). CDR1 PRHDT and CDR2 FYEKMQ come from the germline V gene (reference sequence). CDR3 length: 16 amino acids. V was cut by 0 bases and J by 5 bases, with 16 bases left in between. The CDR3, as DNA: TGTGCCAGCAGCTTAGGGGGCCAGGGAGAAAATTATGGCTACACCTTC. This codes for CASSLGGQGENYGYTF.

The sample holds a few counts of this clonotype. The chain has TRBV6-5 and TRBJ2-7; 7 bases are a match to TRBD1. Trimming took 3 bases from V and 3 from J; bases not matched to a gene: 8. The germline CDR1 and CDR2 sequences are MNHEY and SVGAGI. This CDR3 is 15 amino acids long. In DNA, the CDR3 is TGTGCCAGCAGTTATTACCGGGACAGTTTCTACGAGCAGTACTTC. This encodes CASSYYRDSFYEQYF.

The chain couples TRBV9 to TRBJ2-3, with D perhaps matching TRBD2 (6 bases). V was shortened by 0 bases and J by 4 bases, with 12 bases between the two germline ends. The CDR3 extends over 15 amino acids. Germline V gene sequence: CDR1 SGDLS, CDR2 YYNGEE. CDR3 in DNA: TGTGCCAGCAGCGTAGAGGAGCGGGCGCCAGATACGCAGTATTTT. It yields the protein CASSVEERAPDTQYF.

The V call is TRBV28, the J call TRBJ2-7, with 7 bases that match TRBD1. CDR1 is MDHEN, CDR2 SYDVKM, per germline. The V gene end was trimmed by 4 bases and the J gene end by 6 bases; junction bases not matched to a gene: 9. The CDR3 contains 14 residues. This CDR3 reads CASSSLTGLIEQYF. The DNA for the CDR3 is TGTGCCAGCAGTTCTTTGACAGGGTTAATCGAGCAGTACTTC.

This clonotype was observed a few times. The CDR3: CASSAPPGDTQYF. The CDR3 nucleotides are TGTGCCAGCAGCGCCCCCCCGGGGGATACGCAGTATTTT. The chain employs TRBV7-2 and TRBJ2-3, with D possibly TRBD2 on 5 matching bases. Germline loops: CDR1 SGHTA, CDR2 FQGNSA. Deletions cut 5 bases from V and 6 bases from J, with 12 bases between. The CDR3 contains 13 residues. The complete variable domain, with remaining parts taken from reference TRBV7-2 and TRBJ2-3, reads GAGVSQSPSNKVTEKGKDVELRCDPISGHTALYWYRQSLGQGLEFLIYFQGNSAPDKSGLPSDRFSAERTGGSVSTLTIQRTQQEDSAVYLCASSAPPGDTQYFGPGTRLTVL.

In its sample, this clonotype was seen a few times. The V and J genes are TRBV20-1 and TRBJ1-1; D not resolved. V was cut by 1 base and J by 6 bases, with 12 bases left in between. Germline CDR1 DFQATT, CDR2 SNEGSKA (reference sequence). The CDR3 covers 13 residues. CDR3 sequence: CSARAPGEAEAFF. The CDR3 nucleotides read TGCAGTGCTAGAGCCCCGGGAGAGGCTGAAGCTTTCTTT.

The chain joins TRBV5-1 to TRBJ2-3; no clear D gene. CDR3 size: 13 residues. Germline CDR1 is SGHRS and CDR2 is YFSETQ. Trimming stripped 3 bases from V and 0 bases from J, with 5 bases between. The CDR3 reads CASSSVSTDTQYF. Here the CDR3 DNA reads TGCGCCAGCAGCTCGGTTAGCACAGATACGCAGTATTTT.

This rearrangement joins TRBV5-4 to TRBJ1-5, with D hard to call. V was clipped by 4 bases and J by 0 bases, with 17 bases between them. Germline loops: CDR1 SGHNT, CDR2 YYREEE (reference sequence). CDR3 length: 17 residues. The CDR3 coding sequence is TGTGCCAGCAGCCTTACCCGCCAAGGGCATAGCAATCAGCCCCAGCATTTT. It translates to CASSLTRQGHSNQPQHF.

As DNA, the CDR3 is TGTGCAGTAGTTGGGGGGGGACTCTACAATGAGCAGTTCTTC. Protein sequence: CAVVGGGLYNEQFF. This chain uses TRBV10-3 with TRBJ2-1; 7 nucleotides agree with TRBD2. CDR3 length: 14 residues. CDR1 and CDR2 (germline): ENHRY, SYGVKD.

This clonotype was picked up a small number of times. The chain joins TRBV5-1 to TRBJ1-4, with 9 bases lining up with TRBD1. Germline V gene lookup returns CDR1 SGHRS and CDR2 YFSETQ. The J segment lost 7 bases and the V segment lost 4 bases, leaving 11 bases of the junction unmatched. The CDR3 has 16 amino acids. Written as DNA, the CDR3 is TGCGCCAGCAGCCGGATGGGCGGGACAGGGACTGAAAAACTGTTTTTT. It is translated as CASSRMGGTGTEKLFF.

In this sample, this clonotype turned up a few times. The V and J genes are TRBV18 and TRBJ1-1; no clear D. Germline CDR1 is KGHSH and CDR2 is LQKENI. The CDR3 length is 15 residues. The V end lost 3 bases, the J end lost 3 bases, and 14 bases lay between the germline ends. CDR3 amino acids: CASSPKEVRDTEAFF. The CDR3 DNA sequence: TGTGCCAGCTCACCCAAGGAGGTACGGGACACTGAAGCTTTCTTT.

This clonotype was seen only a few times. The chain couples TRBV6-2 or TRBV6-3 to TRBJ1-1; D call uncertain. Trimming left V 0 bases short and J 0 bases short, with 11 bases between. The V gene's germline CDR1 is MNHEY and CDR2 SVGEGT. This CDR3 contains 16 residues. CDR3 bases: TGTGCCAGCAGTTACTCGAGAGTATCCCTGAACACTGAAGCTTTCTTT. Amino acids: CASSYSRVSLNTEAFF.